Given below is one T cell receptor beta chain in context. This record comes from a study of blood T cell repertoires in COVID-19. Profiled with immunoSEQ multiplex PCR; TCRdb holds only in-frame clones, not every one. The sample has about 220,000 clones; 86% are singletons. The CDR3 sequence is 14 residues long. Looked up from germline, CDR1 is SGHTA and CDR2 is FQGTGA. Trimming took off 5 bases at V and 4 bases at J, with 11 bases between the two ends. Sequencing was carried out using PBMCs or T cells enriched from blood (not recorded which). The sequence derives from a woman aged 35 to 49 with acute COVID-19. This chain uses TRBV7-3 with TRBJ2-2, with no clear D. CDR3 coding DNA: TGTGCCAGCAGCACCCAGGCATTCACCGGGGAGCTGTTTTTT. Translating it yields CASSTQAFTGELFF.